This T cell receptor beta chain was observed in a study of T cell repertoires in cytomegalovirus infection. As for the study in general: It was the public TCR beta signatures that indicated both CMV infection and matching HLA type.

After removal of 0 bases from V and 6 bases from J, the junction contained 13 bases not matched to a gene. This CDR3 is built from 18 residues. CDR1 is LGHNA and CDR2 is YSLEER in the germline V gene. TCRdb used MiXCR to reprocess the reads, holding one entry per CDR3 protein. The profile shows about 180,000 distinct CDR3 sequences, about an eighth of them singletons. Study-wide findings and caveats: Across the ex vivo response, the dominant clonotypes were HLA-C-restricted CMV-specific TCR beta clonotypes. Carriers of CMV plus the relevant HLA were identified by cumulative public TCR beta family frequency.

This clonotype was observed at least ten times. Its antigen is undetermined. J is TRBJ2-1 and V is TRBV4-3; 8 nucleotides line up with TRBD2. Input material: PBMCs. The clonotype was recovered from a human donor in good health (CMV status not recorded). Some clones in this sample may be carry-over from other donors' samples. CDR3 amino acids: CASSQDVAGGPKSNEQFF. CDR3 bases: TGCGCCAGCAGCCAAGATGTGGCGGGAGGACCTAAAAGCAATGAGCAGTTCTTC.